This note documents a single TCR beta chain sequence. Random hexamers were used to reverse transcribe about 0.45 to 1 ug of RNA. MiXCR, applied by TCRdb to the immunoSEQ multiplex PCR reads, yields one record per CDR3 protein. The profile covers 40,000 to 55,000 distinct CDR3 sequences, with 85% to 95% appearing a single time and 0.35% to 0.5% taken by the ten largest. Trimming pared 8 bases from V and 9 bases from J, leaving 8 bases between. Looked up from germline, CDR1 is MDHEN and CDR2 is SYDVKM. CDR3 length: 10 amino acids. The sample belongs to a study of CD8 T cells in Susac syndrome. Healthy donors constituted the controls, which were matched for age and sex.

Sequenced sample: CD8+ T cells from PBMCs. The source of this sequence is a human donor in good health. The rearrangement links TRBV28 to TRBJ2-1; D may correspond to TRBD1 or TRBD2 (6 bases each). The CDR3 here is CASGGREQFF. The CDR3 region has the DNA TGTGCCAGCGGGGGGCGTGAGCAGTTCTTC.